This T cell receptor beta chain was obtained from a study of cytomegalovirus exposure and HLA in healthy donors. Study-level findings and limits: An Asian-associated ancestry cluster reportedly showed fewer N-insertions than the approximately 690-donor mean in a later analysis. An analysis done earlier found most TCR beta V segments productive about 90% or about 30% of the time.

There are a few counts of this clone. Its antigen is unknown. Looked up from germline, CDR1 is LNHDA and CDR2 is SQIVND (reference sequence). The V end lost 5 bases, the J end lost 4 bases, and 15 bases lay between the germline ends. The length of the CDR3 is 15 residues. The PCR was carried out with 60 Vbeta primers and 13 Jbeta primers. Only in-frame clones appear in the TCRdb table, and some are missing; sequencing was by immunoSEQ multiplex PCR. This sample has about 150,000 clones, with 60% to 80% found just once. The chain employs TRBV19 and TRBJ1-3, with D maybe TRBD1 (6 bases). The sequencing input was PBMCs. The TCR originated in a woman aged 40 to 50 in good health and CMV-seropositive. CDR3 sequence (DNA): TGTGCCAGTAGTCTTCAGGGGCTTTCCGGAAACACCATATATTTT. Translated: CASSLQGLSGNTIYF.